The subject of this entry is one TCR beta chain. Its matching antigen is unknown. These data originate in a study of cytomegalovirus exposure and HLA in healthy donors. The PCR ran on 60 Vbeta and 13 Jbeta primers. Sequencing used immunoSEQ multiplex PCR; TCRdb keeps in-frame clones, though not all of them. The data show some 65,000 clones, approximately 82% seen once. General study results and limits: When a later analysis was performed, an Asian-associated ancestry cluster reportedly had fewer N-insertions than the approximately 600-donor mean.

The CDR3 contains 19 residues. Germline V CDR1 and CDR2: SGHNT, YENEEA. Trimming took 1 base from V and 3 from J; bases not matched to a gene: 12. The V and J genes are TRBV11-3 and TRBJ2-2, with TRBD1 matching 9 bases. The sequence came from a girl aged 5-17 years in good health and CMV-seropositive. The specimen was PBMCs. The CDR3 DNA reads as TGTGCCAGCAGCTTAGCCCTTCGGTTACAGGGGGCGGACACCGGGGAGCTGTTTTTT. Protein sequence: CASSLALRLQGADTGELFF. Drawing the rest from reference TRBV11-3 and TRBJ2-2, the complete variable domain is EAGVVQSPRYKIIEKKQPVAFWCNPISGHNTLYWYLQNLGQGPELLIRYENEEAVDDSQLPKDRFSAERLKGVDSTLKIQPAELGDSAVYLCASSLALRLQGADTGELFFGEGSRLTVL.